This T cell receptor beta chain originates from a study of T and B cells in COVID-19 patients. Blood genomic DNA input for TRB amplification was roughly 220-500 ng. Whole-study results and caveats: In COVID-19 patients, T cell receptor beta variable and joining gene use was reportedly strongly skewed.

As regards this clonotype: The antigen is not known.

Germline V CDR1 and CDR2: MNHEY, SVGEGT. This CDR3 has 15 residues. The V end was cut by 6 bases, the J end by 5 bases, with 19 bases between. TRB rearrangements were amplified by multiplex PCR with BIOMED2 TRB-A/B primers. TCRdb ran MiXCR on the multiplex PCR reads and lists one entry per CDR3 protein. The sample yields 15,000 or so distinct CDR3 sequences, approximately 30% seen once. Sequencing was performed on blood. The V call is TRBV6-2 or TRBV6-3, the J call TRBJ1-2; D perhaps matches TRBD1 (5 bases). The clonotype comes from a human donor who had recovered from COVID-19. The CDR3 spells CASRFAAGVAYGYTF. The DNA for the CDR3 is TGTGCCAGCAGATTCGCGGCGGGGGTGGCATATGGCTACACCTTC.